Reported below is one T cell receptor beta chain. Other DNA variants within this sample encode the same CDR3. This sample was taken from a study of shared T cell receptors in the human thymus. The germline gives CDR1 LGHNA, CDR2 YNFKEQ. The CDR3 has 17 residues. V lost 0 bases, J lost 2 bases, and 16 bases lay in between. The protocol was immunoSEQ multiplex PCR, while the TCRdb copy is restricted to in-frame clones and leaves out a portion. Of hundreds of thousands of clones listed, around 78% are singletons. The same specimen was also included in a second study, on human thymus T cells.

The source is a boy under two years old with a congenital heart defect. The sample comprised thymocytes. The chain uses TRBV4-2 and TRBJ2-5; D is possibly TRBD2 (5 bases). The CDR3 region has the DNA TGTGCCAGCAGCCAAGATGTCGAGGGCCTAAGGCAAGAGACCCAGTACTTC. This encodes CASSQDVEGLRQETQYF.